The 28 T cell receptor beta chains given below trace back to one sample, sequenced in a study of blood T cells in healthy people across ages. Combining a sample-barcoded 5' primer with a J-beta primer mix, a second PCR ran for about 6 to 12 cycles. One entry per CDR3 protein results from TCRdb running MiXCR on the 5' RACE reads. The sample contains about 800,000 distinct CDR3 sequences, 25% of which appear only once. The same specimen was also included in a second study, on T cells of mothers and their children.

Sample: blood. These receptors originate from a boy under 18 in good health.

This clonotype was detected only a few times. The CDR3 reads CASSVGFPYEQYF. The CDR3 nucleotides read TGTGCCAGTAGTGTCGGTTTTCCCTACGAGCAGTACTTC. The chain carries TRBV19 and TRBJ2-7; D remains unclear. The CDR3 consists of 13 residues. CDR1 and CDR2 (germline): LNHDA, SQIVND (reference sequence). The V end was cut by 5 bases, the J end by 2 bases, with 10 bases between.

The genes are TRBV3-1 and TRBJ2-7; TRBD2 matches at 13 bases. The CDR3 has 20 residues. The V segment lost 4 bases and the J segment 5 bases; nucleotides outside the gene matches: 20. CDR1 and CDR2 (germline): LGHDT, YNNKEL (reference sequence). The CDR3 is CASSPRLSLAGGPVLNEQYF. CDR3 sequence (DNA): TGTGCCAGCAGCCCCCGCTTATCACTAGCGGGAGGGCCGGTGTTGAACGAGCAGTACTTC.

The chain employs TRBV21-1 and TRBJ2-4; TRBD1 was called by the table and not checked on the DNA. TRBV21-1 is noted as a pseudogene. The CDR3 covers 17 residues. CDR3 in amino acids: CASSTGTGFLAKNIQYF. DNA for the CDR3: TGTGCCAGCAGCACCGGGACAGGTTTCCTAGCCAAAAACATTCAGTACTTC.

This clonotype was recorded only once. The CDR3 DNA sequence: TGCAGTGCTAGACTACGGGGACTCCGCTCAGAGACCCAGTACTTC. It is translated as CSARLRGLRSETQYF. The V and J genes are TRBV20-1 and TRBJ2-5, with D perhaps TRBD2 (6 bases). Germline CDR1 DFQATT, CDR2 SNEGSKA (reference sequence). V was trimmed by 2 bases and J by 4 bases, leaving 17 bases between them. The CDR3 sequence is 15 residues long.

This chain's CDR3 is CASRDGLAPYNEQFF. The CDR3 region has the DNA TGTGCCAGCAGAGACGGACTAGCGCCCTACAATGAGCAGTTCTTC. The rearrangement uses TRBV7-9 and TRBJ2-1; 9 nucleotides align to TRBD2. Germline CDR1 SEHNR, CDR2 FQNEAQ (reference sequence). The CDR3 covers 15 residues. J gave up 2 bases and V 6 bases, and 5 bases lay outside the gene matches.

This clonotype was seen a handful of times. This rearrangement joins TRBV5-1 to TRBJ2-5; 7 bases are shared with TRBD1. The J call may be incorrect, as the DNA end agrees better with TRBJ2-1. Germline V lookup: CDR1 SGHRS, CDR2 YFSETQ. The CDR3 runs to 13 residues. The CDR3 spells CASSIQGINEQFF. CDR3 in DNA: TGCGCCAGCAGCATACAGGGGATCAATGAGCAGTTCTTC.

Ten or more counts support this clonotype. The rearrangement joins TRBV6-1 to TRBJ1-2; D is ambiguous. This CDR3 is built from 14 residues. The V gene's germline CDR1 is MNHNS and CDR2 SASEGT. V was shortened by 2 bases and J by 3 bases, with 10 bases between the two germline ends. The CDR3 coding sequence is TGTGCCAGCAGTGAACAAGGGTTTTACTATGGCTACACCTTC. Translated: CASSEQGFYYGYTF.

This chain uses TRBV5-6 with TRBJ2-5; perhaps TRBD2 as D (5 bases). This CDR3 region has 15 residues. V dropped 1 base and J dropped 7 bases, with 17 bases sitting between them. Per the germline V gene, CDR1 is SGHDT and CDR2 is YYEEEE. The CDR3 is CASSLFGGGWGTQYF. The CDR3 bases are TGTGCCAGCAGCTTGTTTGGCGGCGGGTGGGGGACCCAGTACTTC.

In its sample, this clonotype was seen a few times. The chain links TRBV6-2 or TRBV6-3 to TRBJ2-7; possibly TRBD2 for D (5 bases). Trimming stripped 2 bases from V and 1 base from J, with 18 bases between. Germline assignment: CDR1 MNHEY and CDR2 SVGEGT. There are 17 residues in the CDR3. The CDR3: CASSYRPGFVGSYEQYF. Here the CDR3 DNA reads TGTGCCAGCAGTTACCGTCCGGGGTTTGTCGGGTCCTACGAGCAGTACTTC.

This clonotype was seen only once. The V and J genes are TRBV6-6 and TRBJ2-1; 7 bases line up with TRBD1. The J call may not be correct, given that the DNA end is closer to TRBJ2-7. The germline V gene encodes CDR1 MNHNY and CDR2 SVGAGI (reference sequence). The CDR3 runs to 14 residues. This chain's CDR3 is CASNQGDTSYEQYF. CDR3 bases: TGTGCCAGCAATCAGGGGGATACCTCCTACGAGCAGTACTTC.

This clonotype was counted a few times. The V gene is TRBV28, the J gene TRBJ2-6, with 10 bases matching TRBD2. Germline V gives CDR1 MDHEN, CDR2 SYDVKM. Trimming at V came to 6 bases and at J to 9 bases, leaving 8 bases not matched to a gene. This CDR3 region has 15 residues. CDR3 bases: TGTGCCAGCAGACCCCAGGGACTAGCGAACAACGTCCTGACTTTC. Protein sequence: CASRPQGLANNVLTF.

This clonotype was recorded a few times. This chain connects TRBV6-6 to TRBJ2-1; D might be TRBD1 (6 bases). Germline V CDR1 and CDR2: MNHNY, SVGAGI (reference sequence). This CDR3 region has 12 residues. The germline V and J ends were trimmed by 9 bases and 4 bases, with 10 bases remaining between them. The DNA of the CDR3 is TGTGCCAGTATAACAGGGTACAATGAGCAGTTCTTC. This codes for CASITGYNEQFF.

Notes on this clonotype: At one of its ends the junction is not consistent with the germline gene, which may arise from a read error. This chain uses TRBV6-6 with TRBJ1-2; perhaps TRBD1 as D (5 bases). Germline V CDR1 and CDR2: MNHNY, SVGAGI (reference sequence). This CDR3 region has 14 residues. This CDR3 reads CASSLNNGHQALPF. CDR3 DNA: TGTGCCAGCAGTCTAAATAACGGACATCAGGCCCTACCTTTC.

This clonotype was picked up a small number of times. The rearrangement links TRBV7-2 to TRBJ1-6; possibly TRBD1 for D (5 bases). Germline CDR1 SGHTA, CDR2 FQGNSA. V shed 2 bases and J shed 7 bases, with 18 bases lying between them. This CDR3 is built from 17 residues. The CDR3 DNA reads TGTGCCAGCAGCTTATACCCTCTGAGGGGTGAAAATTCACCCCTCCACTTT. Translation: CASSLYPLRGENSPLHF. The full variable domain, in which reference TRBV7-2 and TRBJ1-6 provide the parts outside the CDR3, is GAGVSQSPSNKVTEKGKDVELRCDPISGHTALYWYRQSLGQGLEFLIYFQGNSAPDKSGLPSDRFSAERTGGSVSTLTIQRTQQEDSAVYLCASSLYPLRGENSPLHFGNGTRLTVT.

This rearrangement joins TRBV2 to TRBJ1-2; 8 bases line up with TRBD1. CDR3 size: 13 residues. The germline CDR1 and CDR2 sequences are SNHLY and FYNNEI. The V and J ends lost 4 bases and 4 bases, in that order; junction bases with no gene match: 2. This chain's CDR3 is CASSAGQAYGYTF. CDR3 nucleotides: TGTGCCAGCAGTGCGGGACAGGCCTATGGCTACACCTTC.

The gene calls are TRBV18 and TRBJ1-3, with D tentatively TRBD1 (5 bases). V was shortened by 0 bases and J by 4 bases, with 10 bases between the two germline ends. Per the germline V gene, CDR1 is KGHSH and CDR2 is LQKENI. The CDR3 extends over 15 amino acids. The CDR3 DNA reads as TGTGCCAGCTCACCACCAATCCAGGGAGGAAACACCATATATTTT. This gives the protein CASSPPIQGGNTIYF.

This rearrangement joins TRBV3-1 to TRBJ1-4; TRBD1 aligns across 8 bases. The J segment lost 6 bases and the V segment lost 4 bases, leaving 1 base of the junction unmatched. This CDR3 region has 13 residues. Germline V lookup: CDR1 LGHDT, CDR2 YNNKEL (reference sequence). Written as DNA, the CDR3 is TGTGCCAGCAGCCTACAGGGGGATGAAAAACTGTTTTTT. Its protein product is CASSLQGDEKLFF.

The chain links TRBV20-1 to TRBJ1-2, with 8 bases lining up with TRBD1. The J segment lost 5 bases and the V segment lost 0 bases, leaving 8 bases of the junction unmatched. Per germline, CDR1 DFQATT and CDR2 SNEGSKA (reference sequence). The CDR3 contains 15 residues. The DNA of the CDR3 is TGCAGTGCTAGAGATCGACAGGGGAACGTATATGGCTACACCTTC. Translated, it gives CSARDRQGNVYGYTF.

This clonotype came up a few times. The V call is TRBV7-2, the J call TRBJ1-1; D ambiguous. Trimming stripped 0 bases from V and 4 bases from J, with 9 bases between. Germline V gene data show CDR1 as SGHTA and CDR2 as FQGNSA. The CDR3 consists of 14 residues. As DNA, the CDR3 is TGTGCCAGCAGCTTAGCGAGGACGAGCACTGAAGCTTTCTTT. Its protein is CASSLARTSTEAFF. The variable domain in full, with the rest retrieved from reference TRBV7-2 and TRBJ1-1, is GAGVSQSPSNKVTEKGKDVELRCDPISGHTALYWYRQSLGQGLEFLIYFQGNSAPDKSGLPSDRFSAERTGGSVSTLTIQRTQQEDSAVYLCASSLARTSTEAFFGQGTRLTVV.

The table lists this clonotype with a few counts. The chain combines TRBV11-2 with TRBJ2-6, with 9 bases identical to TRBD1. Germline values: CDR1 SGHAT, CDR2 FQNNGV. With 5 bases clipped from V and 3 bases from J, the junction kept 14 bases outside the gene matches. This CDR3 contains 19 residues. The CDR3 protein is CASSRYRDRVLFGANVLTF. DNA for the CDR3: TGTGCCAGCAGCCGTTACCGGGACAGGGTCCTTTTTGGGGCCAACGTCCTGACTTTC.

The V gene is TRBV20-1, the J gene TRBJ2-5; D is unclear. The last part of the DNA fits TRBJ2-7 better; the J call may be wrong. Germline CDR1 reads DFQATT; CDR2 reads SNEGSKA (reference sequence). The CDR3 sequence is 12 residues long. In DNA, the CDR3 is TGCAGTGCTAGACGCGGCGGCTACGAGCAGTACTTC. Translated, it gives CSARRGGYEQYF.

This clonotype has a single count. The CDR3: CSVVGWTEAFF. The CDR3, as DNA: TGCAGCGTTGTCGGGTGGACTGAAGCTTTCTTT. The gene calls are TRBV29-1 and TRBJ1-1, with unresolved D. Germline CDR1 reads SQVTM; CDR2 reads ANQGSEA. V was clipped by 4 bases and J by 5 bases, with 8 bases between them. The CDR3 extends over 11 amino acids.

This clonotype came up once. V usage is TRBV7-2 and J usage is TRBJ1-1; TRBD1 is a possible D gene (6 bases). CDR1 and CDR2 (germline): SGHTA, FQGNSA. The CDR3 spans 14 residues. The V end was cut by 2 bases, the J end by 6 bases, with 13 bases between. CDR3 in DNA: TGTGCCAGCAGCTTAACTCTACAGGGCCCTGAAGCTTTCTTT. Amino acids: CASSLTLQGPEAFF.

This chain uses TRBV18 with TRBJ1-5; a possible D gene is TRBD1 (5 bases). CDR3 size: 13 residues. CDR1 is KGHSH, CDR2 LQKENI, per germline. The V and J ends lost 2 bases and 7 bases respectively, with 9 bases between them. This CDR3 reads CASSPEGRQPQHF. DNA of the CDR3: TGTGCCAGCTCACCAGAGGGGAGGCAGCCCCAGCATTTT.

This clonotype has only a few counts. V and J are TRBV5-1 and TRBJ2-1; 8 bases map to TRBD1. The CDR3 contains 14 residues. The trim removed 3 bases at V and 9 bases at J, leaving 8 bases unmatched. Germline values: CDR1 SGHRS, CDR2 YFSETQ. The CDR3 reads CASSSGTGKTEQFF. CDR3 coding DNA: TGCGCCAGCAGCTCCGGGACAGGCAAGACTGAGCAGTTCTTC.

This clonotype was recorded a few times. The chain has TRBV5-8 and TRBJ2-3; 9 nucleotides agree with TRBD1. Germline V gene lookup returns CDR1 SGHTS and CDR2 YDEGEE. This CDR3 contains 16 residues. Germline trimming cut 4 bases from V and 7 bases from J; bases unmatched to any gene: 13. Here the CDR3 DNA reads TGTGCCAGCAGCCAACTGACCGGGACAGGGAGAAATACGCAGTATTTT. This translates into CASSQLTGTGRNTQYF.

The rearrangement links TRBV28 to TRBJ2-5; D gene unclear. V was pared by 8 bases and J by 4 bases, with 11 bases between. This CDR3 has 12 residues. Germline CDR1 and CDR2: MDHEN and SYDVKM. CDR3 protein: CASGTMIETQYF. CDR3 nucleotide sequence: TGTGCCAGCGGTACGATGATAGAGACCCAGTACTTC.

A few counts support this clonotype. The rearrangement links TRBV9 to TRBJ1-6, with 8 bases matching TRBD1. The junction had 10 bases not matched to a gene; V was cut back by 4 bases and J by 10 bases. The germline CDR1 and CDR2 sequences are SGDLS and YYNGEE. The CDR3 runs to 15 residues. The CDR3 DNA reads as TGTGCCAGCAGCCCCGGACAGGGATCACGGTCACCCCTCCACTTT. It encodes CASSPGQGSRSPLHF.